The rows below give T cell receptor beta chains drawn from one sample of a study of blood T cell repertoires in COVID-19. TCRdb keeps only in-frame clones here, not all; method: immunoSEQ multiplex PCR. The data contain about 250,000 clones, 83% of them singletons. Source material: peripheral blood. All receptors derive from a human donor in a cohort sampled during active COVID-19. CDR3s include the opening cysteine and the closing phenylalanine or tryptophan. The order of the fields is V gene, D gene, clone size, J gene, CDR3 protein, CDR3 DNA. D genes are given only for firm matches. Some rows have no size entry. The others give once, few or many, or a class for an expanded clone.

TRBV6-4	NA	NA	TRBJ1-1	CASRREGLENTEAFF	TGTGCCAGCAGGAGGGAGGGTTTGGAGAACACTGAAGCTTTCTTT
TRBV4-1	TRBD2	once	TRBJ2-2	CASSQGLARGNTGELFF	TGCGCCAGCAGCCAAGGACTAGCGAGGGGGAACACCGGGGAGCTGTTTTTT
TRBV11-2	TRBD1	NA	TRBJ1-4	CASSVTGARGYEKLFF	TGTGCCAGCAGTGTGACAGGGGCTAGGGGATATGAAAAACTGTTTTTT
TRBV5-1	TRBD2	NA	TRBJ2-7	CASSLAASGGEQYF	TGCGCCAGCAGCTTGGCGGCTAGCGGGGGGGAGCAGTACTTC
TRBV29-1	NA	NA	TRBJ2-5	CSALKETQYF	TGCAGCGCCCTAAAAGAGACCCAGTACTTC
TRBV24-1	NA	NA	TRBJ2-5	CATSAEAAPLETQYF	TGTGCCACCAGTGCAGAGGCAGCCCCTCTAGAGACCCAGTACTTC
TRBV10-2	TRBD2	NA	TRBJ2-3	CASSESTGLAGGTDTQYF	TGCGCCAGCAGTGAGTCGACGGGACTAGCGGGGGGCACAGATACGCAGTATTTT
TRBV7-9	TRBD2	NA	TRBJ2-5	CASSSGLAVQETQYF	TGTGCCAGCAGCTCGGGACTAGCGGTTCAAGAGACCCAGTACTTC
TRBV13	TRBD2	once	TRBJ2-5	CASSLWVGQAGVRETQYF	TGTGCCAGCAGCTTATGGGTGGGACAAGCGGGGGTGAGAGAGACCCAGTACTTC
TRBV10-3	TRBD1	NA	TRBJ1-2	CAISGVGTGGGRGYTF	TGTGCCATCAGTGGAGTAGGGACAGGGGGCGGGCGAGGCTACACCTTC
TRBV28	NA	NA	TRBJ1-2	CASSTSGQPYGYTF	TGTGCCAGCAGTACCTCCGGACAGCCCTATGGCTACACCTTC
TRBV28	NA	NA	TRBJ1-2	CASSLSGVSGGYTF	TGTGCCAGCAGTTTGAGTGGGGTCAGCGGGGGCTACACCTTC
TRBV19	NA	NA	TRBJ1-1	CASSIGRGLGTEAFF	TGTGCCAGTAGTATAGGGCGGGGGCTGGGAACTGAAGCTTTCTTT
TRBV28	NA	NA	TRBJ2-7	CASTRDNSYEQYF	TGTGCCAGCACCCGGGACAACTCCTACGAGCAGTACTTC
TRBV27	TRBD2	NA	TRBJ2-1	CASSLSTYPPSSGSKNEQFF	TGTGCCAGCAGTTTATCCACTTATCCCCCGTCTAGCGGGAGTAAGAATGAGCAGTTCTTC
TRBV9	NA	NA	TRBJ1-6	CASSVSPEGNSPLHF	TGTGCCAGCAGCGTCAGTCCGGAGGGGAATTCACCCCTCCACTTT
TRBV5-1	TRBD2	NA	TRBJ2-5	CASSLEREGETQYF	TGCGCCAGCAGCTTGGAGAGGGAGGGGGAGACCCAGTACTTC
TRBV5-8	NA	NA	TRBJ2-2	CASSLGAVNTGELFF	TGTGCCAGCAGCTTGGGGGCAGTGAACACCGGGGAGCTGTTTTTT
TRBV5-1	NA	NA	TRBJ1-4	CASSLVAGNEKLFF	TGCGCCAGCAGCTTAGTGGCAGGGAATGAAAAACTGTTTTTT
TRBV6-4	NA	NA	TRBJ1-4	CASSDSRGLSEKLFF	TGTGCCAGCAGTGACTCAAGGGGACTTAGTGAAAAACTGTTTTTT
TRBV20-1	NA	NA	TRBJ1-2	CSASINYGYTF	TGCAGTGCAAGCATTAACTATGGCTACACCTTC
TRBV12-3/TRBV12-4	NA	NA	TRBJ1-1	CASSLNREGEAFF	TGTGCCAGCAGTTTAAACCGGGAGGGTGAAGCTTTCTTT